This TCR beta chain came from a study of Ad26.COV2.S vaccination and SARS-CoV-2 variants. For the study at large: Donor was one of the participants in the Ad26.COV2.S arm of the COV1001 trial. Broader study findings: In TCR breadth and depth analyses, total T cell responses may have been underestimated.

Using immunoSEQ multiplex PCR, the repertoire was profiled, and TCRdb retains in-frame clones only, with some absent. The sample lists 350,000 to 500,000 clones; 80% to 95% were seen once. Of note for this clone: Antigen specificity is unknown.

Noted treatment: approximately 18 received Ad26.COV2.S at low or high dose, single or two shots; about 5 received placebo; per-sample allocation not given. On day 63 after the first injection, vaccine and placebo recipients gave samples. CDR3 length equals 15 residues. V was pared by 3 bases and J by 1 base, with 9 bases between. CDR1 ENHRY and CDR2 SYGVKD come from the germline V gene. The clonotype was recovered from a person between 18 and 59 years old who received the Ad26.COV2.S COVID-19 vaccine or a placebo. This chain uses TRBV10-3 with TRBJ2-2; D is undetermined. Here the sequenced sample was peripheral blood, taken in a trial of Ad26.COV2.S vaccine versus placebo. The DNA for the CDR3 is TGTGCCATCAGTGAAGATAGTCTGAACACCGGGGAGCTGTTTTTT. Translation gives CAISEDSLNTGELFF.